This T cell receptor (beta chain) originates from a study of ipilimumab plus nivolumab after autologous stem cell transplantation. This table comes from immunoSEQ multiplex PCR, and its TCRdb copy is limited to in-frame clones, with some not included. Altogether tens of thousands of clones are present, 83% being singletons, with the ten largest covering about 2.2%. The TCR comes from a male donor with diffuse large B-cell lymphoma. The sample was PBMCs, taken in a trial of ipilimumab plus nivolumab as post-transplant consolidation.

CDR3 sequence (DNA): TGTGCCAGCAGCACTGGAACAGGAACTCAGCCCCAGCATTTT. Residues: CASSTGTGTQPQHF. The V call is TRBV7-8, the J call TRBJ1-5; tentatively, D is TRBD1 (5 bases). V gave up 5 bases and J gave up 6 bases, with 14 bases separating them. Germline-derived CDR1 and CDR2 are SGHVS and FQNEAQ. This CDR3 region has 14 residues.